This T cell receptor (beta chain) was captured in a study of control samples from healthy donors and cancer patients. Profiled with immunoSEQ multiplex PCR; TCRdb holds only in-frame clones, not every one. The sample contains roughly 150,000 clones, roughly nine tenths of which appear only once. Germline V gives CDR1 SGHDT, CDR2 YYEEEE. This CDR3 region has 15 residues. Trimming took 6 bases from V and 2 from J; bases not matched to a gene: 4. Material: blood. The chain uses TRBV5-6 and TRBJ2-6, with 8 bases matching TRBD2. The receptor's source is a man in his thirties or forties in good health. Written as DNA, the CDR3 is TGTGCCAGCAAAACCGGGAGGGCTGGGGCCAACGTCCTGACTTTC. As protein: CASKTGRAGANVLTF.